This TCR beta chain was obtained from a study of T-cell memory formation after mild COVID-19. Study details: TCR clustering was largely donor specific.

Study-wide results and limits: Some responding clones appeared in pre-infection memory, suggesting cross-reactive memory joined.

CDR1 is SGHTA and CDR2 is FQGNSA in the germline V gene. Trimming took 6 bases from V and 13 from J; bases not matched to a gene: 11. This CDR3 spans 13 amino acids. One entry per CDR3 protein, called by TCRdb with MiXCR from the 5' RACE reads. The sample yields 200,000 to 250,000 distinct CDR3 sequences, around 15% seen once. This clonotype turned up a few times. No antigen is known for it. The source of this sequence is a man younger than 35 who had mild COVID-19 (a few samples of this study predate the infection). Cell type and time point are not known. The chain combines TRBV7-2 with TRBJ2-1; 8 bases fit TRBD1. The sample comprised PBMCs or a T cell subset sorted from them (not recorded which). The CDR3 protein is CASRAGQGLRQFF. CDR3 bases: TGTGCCAGCAGGGCTGGACAGGGTTTAAGACAGTTCTTC.